The T cell receptor (beta chain) described here comes from a study of PD-1 blockade in mismatch repair-deficient tumors. In the study overall: Enrolled about 2012-2016, patients had progressing, pretreated mismatch repair-deficient cancers of about a dozen types.

This CDR3 is built from 15 residues. The germline gives CDR1 SGHRS, CDR2 YFSETQ. V was shortened by 1 base and J by 2 bases, with 12 bases between the two germline ends. TCR sequencing covered a few patients who responded to pembrolizumab. Assay used: immunoSEQ multiplex PCR; TCRdb lists only in-frame clones, some missing. The sample lists 11,000 to 15,000 clones; roughly 84% were seen once. The starting material was PBMCs, obtained less than 15 weeks after starting pembrolizumab. The receptor comes from an adult with mismatch repair-deficient cancer. The chain uses TRBV5-1 and TRBJ2-5; D perhaps matches TRBD2 (6 bases). The CDR3 spells CASSLRPGRQETQYF. CDR3 nucleotides: TGCGCCAGCAGCTTGAGGCCAGGGAGGCAAGAGACCCAGTACTTC.